This T cell receptor beta chain comes out of a study of shared clonotypes between healthy human individuals. Per the germline V gene, CDR1 is SGHDN and CDR2 is FVKESK. Trimming removed 1 base at V and 4 bases at J, with 13 bases between. CDR3 length: 15 amino acids. Repertoires were generated with immunoSEQ multiplex PCR, while TCRdb's copy carries only in-frame clones and drops some. The sample holds around 650,000 clones, around 96% seen once. Naivety among CD8 cells was defined by CD45RO negativity and positive CCR7 selection, thereby excluding terminally differentiated effector memory CD45RA+ cells.

The sequenced sample consisted of naive CD8+ T cells sorted from blood. V and J are TRBV14 and TRBJ2-5; a weak D match, TRBD1 (6 bases). This sequence originates from a woman in her twenties or thirties in good health. The CDR3 is CASSQGGQVRETQYF. Here the CDR3 DNA reads TGTGCCAGCAGCCAAGGGGGGCAAGTCCGAGAGACCCAGTACTTC.